Listed below are T cell receptor beta chains from one sample, sequenced in a study of CD8+CD57+ T cells in acquired aplastic anemia. Via MiXCR, TCRdb re-called the reads, giving one row per CDR3 protein. This sample carries about 270,000 distinct CDR3 sequences, 45% to 65% of them seen once, and the ten largest clones take under 8.5%. Specimen: sorted CD4+, CD8+, or CD8+CD57+ T cells (not recorded which) from PBMCs. The receptors here all came from a human donor with severe aplastic anemia or a healthy control (not recorded which). The CDR3 runs from the conserved cysteine through the conserved F or W. D genes are given only for firm matches. The listing skips clone size in some rows; elsewhere it reads once, few, many or a size class.

clone_size,v_call,j_call,d_call,cdr3_nt,cdr3_aa
.,TRBV2,TRBJ1-2,.,TGTGCCAGCAGTGTATACAGTACTAACTATGGCTACACCTTC,CASSVYSTNYGYTF
.,TRBV9,TRBJ2-7,.,TGTGCCAGCAAGGTAGGGGTCGAGCAGTACTTC,CASKVGVEQYF
.,TRBV7-2,TRBJ2-1,TRBD2,TGCGCCAGCAGTGTGGTACTAGCGGGAGCGAATGAGCAGTTCTTC,CASSVVLAGANEQFF
once,TRBV7-9,TRBJ2-7,.,TGTGCCAGCAGCTTAGCAATAGGGGACTACGAGCAGTACTTC,CASSLAIGDYEQYF
.,TRBV6-1,TRBJ1-1,.,TGTGCCAGCAGTGAAGTCGGGGGGTTGGGGGGGTCTGAAGCTTTCTTT,CASSEVGGLGGSEAFF
.,TRBV5-4,TRBJ1-1,.,TGTGCCAGCAGCTCCACCCAAGACACGGCCGCTGAAGCTTTCTTT,CASSSTQDTAAEAFF
.,TRBV7-3,TRBJ2-3,.,TGTGCCAGCAGCTTCCGGGCCGGGGCCACAGATACGCAGTATTTT,CASSFRAGATDTQYF
many,TRBV30,TRBJ2-7,TRBD2,TGTGCCTGGGGTATTGGACTAGCGGGTTACGAGCAGTACTTC,CAWGIGLAGYEQYF
.,TRBV11-2,TRBJ2-4,TRBD1,TGTGCCAGCAGAGAATTAGGTGCGGGACAGGCCATTCAGTACTTC,CASRELGAGQAIQYF
.,TRBV7-9,TRBJ2-1,.,TGTGCCAGCAGCCACGAGACAGAGAGTGACGAGCAGTTCTTC,CASSHETESDEQFF
many,TRBV9,TRBJ1-6,TRBD1,TGTGCCAGCAGCGTAGGGGGGACAGGGGTAGGCTCACCCCTCCACTTT,CASSVGGTGVGSPLHF
few,TRBV7-8,TRBJ2-7,TRBD1,TGTGCCAGCAGATCAACCGGGACAGGGGGCGACGAGCAGTACTTC,CASRSTGTGGDEQYF
.,TRBV29-1,TRBJ2-1,TRBD1,TGCAGCGTCGTACAGGGGAATGAGCAGTTCTTC,CSVVQGNEQFF
.,TRBV11-2,TRBJ2-7,TRBD2,TGTGCCAGCAGCTTCGGGACTAATCGCGAGCAGTACTTC,CASSFGTNREQYF
many,TRBV5-6,TRBJ2-5,TRBD2,TGTGCCAGCAGCATGGGGGGGGAGACCCAGTACTTC,CASSMGGETQYF
many,TRBV4-2,TRBJ1-4,TRBD1,TGTGCCAGCAGCCAGTCCGGGACAGGGGTCGAAAAACTGTTTTTT,CASSQSGTGVEKLFF
many,TRBV25-1,TRBJ1-6,TRBD1,TGTGCCAGCAATCGGGACAGTAATTCACCCCTCCACTTT,CASNRDSNSPLHF
many,TRBV30,TRBJ1-6,TRBD1,TGTGCCTGGAGTCCCCTGGACAGGAGAAATTCACCCCTCCACTTT,CAWSPLDRRNSPLHF
.,TRBV4-1,TRBJ1-1,.,TGCGCCAGCAGCCAACTCCGGGCCACTAGAGGTGGTACTGAAGCTTTCTTT,CASSQLRATRGGTEAFF
.,TRBV2,TRBJ2-7,.,TGTGCCAGCAAGCTCGACGGGAACTACGAGCAGTACTTC,CASKLDGNYEQYF
.,TRBV6-6,TRBJ1-2,TRBD1,TGTGCCAGCAGCACCAGGGGGCATTATGGCTACACCTTC,CASSTRGHYGYTF
many,TRBV7-9,TRBJ1-3,.,TGTGCCAGCAGCCCTGGGGATATATGGAGAAACACCATATATTTT,CASSPGDIWRNTIYF
.,TRBV30,TRBJ1-1,.,TGTGCCTGGGGGGGAGAGGGGTGGACTGAAGCTTTCTTT,CAWGGEGWTEAFF
.,TRBV20-1,TRBJ2-3,.,TGCAGTCTGGACCGCTTGGATACGCAGTATTTT,CSLDRLDTQYF
.,TRBV10-1,TRBJ2-1,.,TGCGCCGGCCGACAGCCTGAGCAGTTCTTC,CAGRQPEQFF
.,TRBV7-9,TRBJ1-2,TRBD1,TGTGCCAGCAGCTTAGGAAGGGACAGGGGGTGGGAATATGGCTACACCTTC,CASSLGRDRGWEYGYTF
many,TRBV7-8,TRBJ2-5,TRBD2,TGTGCCAGCAGCTTAGGTCGTCGACTAGCGGGGGCCACCAGGTCGAAGACCCAGTACTTC,CASSLGRRLAGATRSKTQYF
.,TRBV12-3/TRBV12-4,TRBJ2-7,.,TGTGCCAGCAGTTTCGAACCAAGCAACGAGCAGTACTTC,CASSFEPSNEQYF
many,TRBV5-8,TRBJ2-7,.,TGTGCCAGCAGCTGGGGAGGAAACTACGAGCAGTACTTC,CASSWGGNYEQYF